The T cell receptor (beta chain) under discussion was sequenced for a study of CD8 T cells in Susac syndrome. cDNA came from around 0.54 to 1 ug RNA primed by random hexamers. TCRdb redid the calling of the immunoSEQ multiplex PCR reads with MiXCR, one entry per CDR3 protein. The sample includes 150,000 to 200,000 distinct CDR3 sequences, around 94% of them seen just once. V was pared by 0 bases and J by 1 base, with 3 bases between. The CDR3 has 13 amino acids. Per the germline V gene, CDR1 is LNHDA and CDR2 is SQIVND (reference sequence). The TCR comes from a human donor with multiple sclerosis. The sample taken for sequencing was CD4+ T cells from PBMCs. The rearrangement uses TRBV19 and TRBJ2-5; no firm D call. CDR3 DNA sequence: TGTGCCAGTAGTATAGATGGCCAAGAGACCCAGTACTTC. It is translated as CASSIDGQETQYF.